This T cell receptor (beta chain) was sequenced for a study of post-analysis software for immune sequencing data. CDR3 length equals 16 residues. V gave up 0 bases and J gave up 5 bases; unmatched junction bases: 6. The germline CDR1 and CDR2 sequences are DFQATT and SNEGSKA (reference sequence). A remark on this clonotype: Its antigen is unknown.

Built from TCR beta cDNA, the libraries had unique molecular identifiers in them. Researchers reported 520,000 or so cDNA molecules coming from roughly 0.93 to 9.6 million T cells. Via MiXCR, TCRdb re-called the PCR reads, giving one row per CDR3 protein. The table has hundreds of thousands of distinct CDR3 sequences, approximately 30% seen once. Overall study results and limits: Patients with multiple sclerosis recorded significantly lower normalized Chao1 diversity than controls, the study found. TRBV5-6, TRBV5-1 and TRBV20-1 were among five TRBV segments more frequent in patients than controls.

The sample consisted of blood. The chain links TRBV20-1 to TRBJ2-5, with 13 bases fitting TRBD2. The sequence was obtained from a girl under 18 with multiple sclerosis. The CDR3 bases are TGCAGTGCTAGAGACAAACTAGCGGGGGGGCATGAGACCCAGTACTTC. The encoded protein is CSARDKLAGGHETQYF.